This T cell receptor (beta chain) was observed in a study of shared clonotypes between healthy human individuals. Study information: Donor ages ranged 18 to 49 years: a couple of women, a few men. A donor's plate count was three for CD4 naive and three for CD4 memory; CD8 naive had two and CD8 memory one.

Data came from immunoSEQ multiplex PCR; TCRdb stores just in-frame clones and leaves some out. The sample records hundreds of thousands of clones, 96% being singletons. Selected positively for CCR7 and CD45RO-negative, naive CD8 cells excluded terminally differentiated effector memory CD45RA+ cells. Comment on this clone: Its cognate antigen is unknown.

Findings and limits, study-wide: On the whole, naive subsets had larger estimated richness than memory subsets had. Naive CD4 clonotype sharing across several donors was around 5.5%.

The CDR3 is made up of 14 amino acids. Sequences were obtained from naive CD8+ T cells sorted from blood. The chain recombines TRBV21-1 with TRBJ2-3. TRBV21-1 is deemed a pseudogene. The receptor's source is a woman aged 30 to 39 in good health. CDR3 DNA sequence: TGTGCCAGCAACCCGGACGAGTGCACAGATACGCAGTATTTT. This codes for CASNPDECTDTQYF.